Here is one T cell receptor beta chain with its context. This CDR3 spans 14 amino acids. The ends lost 6 bases at V and 2 bases at J; junction bases unmatched: 4. Germline assignment: CDR1 SGHNT and CDR2 YYREEE (reference sequence). The data were obtained in a study of blood T cell repertoires in COVID-19. Profiling relied on immunoSEQ multiplex PCR, and the TCRdb table lists in-frame clones only, not all of them. The sample has about 230,000 clones, roughly 81% seen once. The sequencing input was peripheral blood. The chain carries TRBV5-4 and TRBJ2-3; TRBD1 matches at 9 bases. This sequence originates from a man aged 40-49 years with acute or convalescent COVID-19. CDR3 nucleotide sequence: TGTGCCAGCACCCGGACAGGGGACACAGATACGCAGTATTTT. It is translated as CASTRTGDTDTQYF.